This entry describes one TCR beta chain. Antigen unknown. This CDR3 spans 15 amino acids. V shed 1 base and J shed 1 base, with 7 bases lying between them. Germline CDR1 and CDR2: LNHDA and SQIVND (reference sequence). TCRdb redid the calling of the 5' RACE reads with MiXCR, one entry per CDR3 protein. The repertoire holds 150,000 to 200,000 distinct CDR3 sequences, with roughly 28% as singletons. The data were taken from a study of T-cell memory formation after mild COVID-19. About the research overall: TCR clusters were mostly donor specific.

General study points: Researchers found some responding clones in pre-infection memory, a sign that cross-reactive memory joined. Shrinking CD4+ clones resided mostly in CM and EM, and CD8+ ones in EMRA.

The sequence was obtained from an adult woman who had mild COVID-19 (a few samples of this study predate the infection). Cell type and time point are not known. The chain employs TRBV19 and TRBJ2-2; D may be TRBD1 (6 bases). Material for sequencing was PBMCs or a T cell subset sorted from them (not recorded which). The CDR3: CASSIGTVNTGELFF. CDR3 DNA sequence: TGTGCCAGTAGTATAGGGACAGTGAACACCGGGGAGCTGTTTTTT.